One sample yielded the 6 T cell receptor beta chains listed below, sequenced in a study of radiation and T cells in renal cell carcinoma. The time point denotes: blood 2 weeks post-SBRT. As for treatment: 15 Gy SBRT to primary tumor, nephrectomy 4 weeks later. Data came from immunoSEQ multiplex PCR; TCRdb stores just in-frame clones and leaves some out. The data show 70,000 to 90,000 clones, about 86% seen once. Sample: blood, taken from a patient whose treatment included radiotherapy and nephrectomy. These receptors were obtained from a woman between 50 and 59 years old with renal cell carcinoma.

The rearrangement uses TRBV14 and TRBJ2-5; D is uncertain. The CDR3 spans 14 residues. In germline, CDR1 is SGHDN, CDR2 FVKESK. V lost 4 bases to trimming and J lost 3 bases, with 12 bases between them. The chain's CDR3 is CASSPWPDEETQYF. The CDR3 DNA is TGTGCCAGCAGCCCCTGGCCGGATGAAGAGACCCAGTACTTC.

This chain joins TRBV5-1 and TRBJ2-1; 7 nucleotides match TRBD2. In germline, CDR1 is SGHRS, CDR2 YFSETQ. The CDR3 runs to 13 residues. V lost 4 bases, J lost 6 bases, and 4 bases stayed unmatched. The CDR3 region is CASSTGTTNEQFF. The DNA for the CDR3 is TGCGCCAGCAGCACGGGGACTACCAATGAGCAGTTCTTC.

The J gene is TRBJ1-4, the V gene TRBV6-1; D remains ambiguous. V lost 2 bases and J lost 6, with 13 bases in between. The CDR3 extends over 15 amino acids. CDR1 MNHNS and CDR2 SASEGT come from the germline V gene. The CDR3, as DNA: TGTGCCAGCAGTGAACCCAGGACCGGCTATGAAAAACTGTTTTTT. Protein sequence: CASSEPRTGYEKLFF.

This chain links TRBV7-9 with TRBJ1-4, with D possibly TRBD1 on 5 matching bases. The CDR3 has 16 residues. V lost 5 bases and J 4 bases, leaving 17 bases between the germline ends. Germline lookup yields CDR1 SEHNR and CDR2 FQNEAQ (reference sequence). For the CDR3, the DNA is TGTGCCAGCAGCCCCGTAAGGGGAGGGCTTAATGAAAAACTGTTTTTT. Translating gives CASSPVRGGLNEKLFF.

This clone was observed once. The chain couples TRBV11-2 to TRBJ1-1; a possible D gene is TRBD1 (6 bases). This CDR3 contains 14 residues. Trimming shortened V by 3 bases and J by 1 base, and 9 bases separated the two germline ends. Germline lookup yields CDR1 SGHAT and CDR2 FQNNGV. CDR3 bases: TGTGCCAGCAGCTTCGACAGGAGGAACACTGAAGCTTTCTTT. It encodes CASSFDRRNTEAFF.

The chain recombines TRBV6-6 with TRBJ1-4, with D unclear. The CDR3 loop spans 12 amino acids. Trimming took off 6 bases at V and 10 bases at J, with 12 bases between the two ends. Germline CDR1 MNHNY, CDR2 SVGAGI (reference sequence). The CDR3 loop reads CASRREVGKLFF. CDR3 DNA: TGTGCCAGCAGGAGAGAGGTGGGAAAACTGTTTTTT.